The 21 T cell receptor beta chains presented below share a single source sample, sequenced in a study of T cells in Graves' hyperthyroidism and ophthalmopathy. TCR beta CDR3 regions were amplified from RNA. The TCR CDR3 first-round RT-PCR relied on the HTBI primer set. One entry per CDR3 protein, called by TCRdb with MiXCR from the multiplex PCR reads. This sample has about 640,000 distinct CDR3 sequences, with around 21% found just once. Sequencing input: blood. These receptors all stem from a man in his thirties or forties with Graves' ophthalmopathy.

There are a few counts of this clonotype. This rearrangement joins TRBV5-6 to TRBJ2-7, with D possibly TRBD1 on 6 matching bases. The CDR3 totals 15 residues. CDR1 and CDR2 from the germline V gene are SGHDT and YYEEEE. V was clipped by 0 bases and J by 2 bases, with 12 bases between them. The CDR3 region is CASSLVGTSTYEQYF. The CDR3, as DNA: TGTGCCAGCAGCTTGGTCGGGACATCGACCTACGAGCAGTACTTC.

The table lists this clonotype with many counts. The V call is TRBV2, the J call TRBJ2-7, with no clear D. Germline CDR1 SNHLY, CDR2 FYNNEI. The CDR3 spans 13 residues. Trimming took 6 bases from V and 3 from J, leaving 12 bases between them. This CDR3 is CASRGYLDYEQYF. CDR3 DNA sequence: TGTGCCAGCAGAGGATACCTAGACTACGAGCAGTACTTC. The full variable domain, with the rest looked up from reference TRBV2 and TRBJ2-7, is EPEVTQTPSHQVTQMGQEVILRCVPISNHLYFYWYRQILGQKVEFLVSFYNNEISEKSEIFDDQFSVERPDGSNFTLKIRSTKLEDSAMYFCASRGYLDYEQYFGPGTRLTVT.

This clonotype appeared a few times. The CDR3 DNA reads as TGTGCCAGCAGCCCCCTGGGTGGGACAGGGTCCTACGAGCAGTACTTC. This gives the protein CASSPLGGTGSYEQYF. The chain is built from TRBV9 and TRBJ2-7; 9 positions match TRBD1. The CDR3 spans 16 residues. Germline CDR1 and CDR2: SGDLS and YYNGEE. The junction had 9 bases not matched to a gene; V was cut back by 4 bases and J by 1 base.

The rearrangement joins TRBV9 to TRBJ2-3, with a tentative D call TRBD2 (6 bases). The V gene's germline CDR1 is SGDLS and CDR2 YYNGEE. The V and J ends lost 4 bases and 8 bases respectively, with 29 bases between them. This CDR3 has 18 amino acids. Written as DNA, the CDR3 is TGTGCCAGCAGCCCGACCGCCGGGGGACGCCCCGAGAGCGGTACGCAGTATTTT. Its protein product is CASSPTAGGRPESGTQYF. The full variable domain, rest sourced from reference TRBV9 and TRBJ2-3, is DSGVTQTPKHLITATGQRVTLRCSPRSGDLSVYWYQQSLDQGLQFLIQYYNGEERAKGNILERFSAQQFPDLHSELNLSSLELGDSALYFCASSPTAGGRPESGTQYFGPGTRLTVL.

The chain has TRBV27 and TRBJ1-4; 7 bases fit TRBD1. CDR1 MNHEY and CDR2 SMNVEV come from the germline V gene (reference sequence). The CDR3 sequence is 16 residues long. After removal of 6 bases from V and 0 bases from J, the junction contained 7 bases not matched to a gene. The DNA of the CDR3 is TGTGCCAGCAGAAGAGACAGGGCTGCAACTAATGAAAAACTGTTTTTT. Its translation is CASRRDRAATNEKLFF.

The chain employs TRBV7-3 and TRBJ2-3; 9 bases fit TRBD2. The CDR3 is 17 amino acids. V lost 1 base, J lost 6 bases, and 11 bases stayed unmatched. Per germline, CDR1 SGHTA and CDR2 FQGTGA. The CDR3 region has the DNA TGTGCCAGCAGCTTAAGGGCGGGAGGGCCGGTTTACGATACGCAGTATTTT. Translating gives CASSLRAGGPVYDTQYF.

Many counts were recorded for this clonotype. The genes are TRBV12-3 or TRBV12-4 and TRBJ2-1; 8 nucleotides align to TRBD2. CDR3 length: 17 amino acids. Trimming took 2 bases from V and 0 from J; bases not matched to a gene: 6. Here the CDR3 DNA reads TGTGCCAGCAGTTTACCCGTAAGCGGGAGCTCCTACAATGAGCAGTTCTTC. It is translated as CASSLPVSGSSYNEQFF.

The chain has TRBV10-3 and TRBJ2-3; D is possibly TRBD1 (5 bases). The germline V gene has CDR1 ENHRY and CDR2 SYGVKD. There are 15 residues in the CDR3. V shed 5 bases and J shed 1 base, with 13 bases lying between them. For the CDR3, the DNA is TGTGCCATCAGTCCCCTGGAACAGGGCACAGATACGCAGTATTTT. This encodes CAISPLEQGTDTQYF.

The genes are TRBV12-5 and TRBJ2-1, with TRBD2 matching 7 bases. CDR1 is LGHNT, CDR2 FRNRAP, per germline. The length of the CDR3 is 16 residues. J lost 8 bases, V lost 3 bases, and 13 bases had no gene match. This chain's CDR3 is CASGLARREYSDEQFF. The CDR3 coding sequence is TGTGCTAGTGGTTTAGCACGGCGGGAGTACTCCGATGAGCAGTTCTTC.

V gene TRBV28 combines with J gene TRBJ2-7, with a tentative D call TRBD2 (7 bases). The germline V gene has CDR1 MDHEN and CDR2 SYDVKM. The ends were cut back, 3 bases at V and 3 bases at J, with 24 bases in the middle. The CDR3 has 18 residues. CDR3 nucleotides: TGTGCCAGCAGTTTTGACGCCAGGTGGGGGGCGGGAGACTACGAGCAGTACTTC. The encoded protein is CASSFDARWGAGDYEQYF.

J is TRBJ1-1 and V is TRBV19, with TRBD1 matching 7 bases. CDR1 LNHDA and CDR2 SQIVND come from the germline V gene (reference sequence). The CDR3 has 13 amino acids. The CDR3 here is CASGGTDLTEAFF. The CDR3 region has the DNA TGTGCTTCGGGGGGGACAGACCTCACTGAAGCTTTCTTT.

The V and J genes are TRBV20-1 and TRBJ2-5; D is perhaps TRBD1 (6 bases). Germline lookup yields CDR1 DFQATT and CDR2 SNEGSKA (reference sequence). There are 13 residues in the CDR3. The CDR3 region has the DNA TGCAGCCCGCATCGTCAGGGGACAGAGACCCAGTACTTC. Translating gives CSPHRQGTETQYF.

The chain is built from TRBV24-1 and TRBJ1-2; 11 nucleotides line up with TRBD1. In germline, CDR1 is KGHDR, CDR2 SFDVKD. The CDR3 extends over 16 amino acids. V lost 3 bases to trimming and J lost 6 bases; unmatched junction nucleotides: 8. The CDR3 DNA is TGTGCCACCAGTGATCTGCCTGGACAGGGGGCGGATGGCTACACCTTC. Its translation: CATSDLPGQGADGYTF.

This clonotype was seen ten or more times. CDR3 amino acids: CAWSVRGLAGITDTQYF. DNA for the CDR3: TGTGCCTGGAGTGTCAGGGGACTAGCGGGAATCACAGATACGCAGTATTTT. This sequence joins TRBV30 and TRBJ2-3, with 13 bases lining up with TRBD2. The trim removed 0 bases at V and 2 bases at J, leaving 5 bases unmatched. The CDR3 extends over 17 amino acids. Per germline, CDR1 GTSNPN and CDR2 SVGIG (reference sequence).

The V call is TRBV11-2, the J call TRBJ1-2; the D gene is possibly TRBD1 (6 bases). CDR1 and CDR2 from the germline V gene are SGHAT and FQNNGV. V lost 6 bases, J lost 4 bases, and 21 bases lay in between. This CDR3 is 16 amino acids long. As DNA, the CDR3 is TGTGCCAGCAGGACAACAAGGGGGGGACGGGGCTATGGCTACACCTTC. As protein: CASRTTRGGRGYGYTF.

This clonotype has just a few counts. The V and J genes are TRBV19 and TRBJ1-4; unclear D gene. The CDR3 is 14 residues long. V shed 4 bases and J shed 8 bases, with 14 bases lying between them. CDR1 LNHDA and CDR2 SQIVND come from the germline V gene (reference sequence). The CDR3 is CASSTRTRREKLFF. The CDR3 coding sequence is TGTGCCAGTAGTACCCGGACCCGGCGCGAAAAACTGTTTTTT.

A note on this clonotype: Given a much more abundant clone one base away, this may be a read error. This CDR3 is missing its conserved last phenylalanine or tryptophan, likely due to a read error. The rearrangement uses TRBV6-2 or TRBV6-3 and TRBJ1-1; possibly TRBD1 for D (5 bases). V was clipped by 0 bases and J by 1 base, with 15 bases between them. The CDR3 loop spans 17 amino acids. Looked up from germline, CDR1 is MNHEY and CDR2 is SVGEGT. CDR3 bases: TGTGCCAGCAGTTACTCCTTGGCGGGGCGCGGGAACACTGAAGCTTTCTCT. Encoded protein: CASSYSLAGRGNTEAFS.

This clonotype appeared many times. Mismatch with germline at one junction end may stem from a read error. The chain employs TRBV5-1 and TRBJ2-2; D is undetermined. The V gene's germline CDR1 is SGHRS and CDR2 YFSETQ. CDR3 length equals 11 residues. CDR3 in DNA: TGTGCCAGCAGCTTCTCCGGGGAGCTGTTTTTT. As protein: CASSFSGELFF.

The gene calls are TRBV4-1 and TRBJ2-3; no clear D. The CDR3 sequence is 13 residues long. The germline V and J ends were trimmed by 7 bases and 2 bases, with 10 bases remaining between them. Germline assignment: CDR1 MGHRA and CDR2 YSYEKL. The DNA of the CDR3 is TGCGCCAGCACCGAGCAGTCCACAGATACGCAGTATTTT. Translating gives CASTEQSTDTQYF.

The V gene is TRBV10-3, the J gene TRBJ1-1; D might be TRBD1 (6 bases). From germline, CDR1 is ENHRY and CDR2 SYGVKD. V lost 4 bases and J 8 bases, leaving 11 bases between the germline ends. The CDR3 is 12 amino acids. The CDR3 region has the DNA TGTGCCATCAGTGCGGGACATGAAGAAGCTTTCTTT. Translated, it gives CAISAGHEEAFF.

In its sample, this clonotype was seen a few times. The rearrangement uses TRBV2 and TRBJ2-1; TRBD2 matches at 11 bases. The CDR3 is made up of 17 amino acids. V lost 1 base and J lost 10; bases outside the gene matches: 12. Germline loops: CDR1 SNHLY, CDR2 FYNNEI. The CDR3 region has the DNA TGTGCCAGCAGTGAAGGAGCCATACTAGCGGGAGAGGGGGAGCAGTTCTTC. As protein: CASSEGAILAGEGEQFF.